This TCR beta chain was recorded in a study of CD8 T cells in Susac syndrome (dated by TCRdb to the late 2010s). Broadly, across the study: Whether CD8+ T cell activation and differentiation in Susac syndrome was antigen driven was tested using repertoire sequencing.

Details on this clonotype: No cognate antigen has been identified for it. The sample holds no much larger clone one base away, and base qualities are not on file.

Peripheral blood CD8+ and CD4+ T cells from healthy donors, Susac syndrome patients and multiple sclerosis patients were profiled using high-throughput TCR beta sequencing. Healthy donors were age- and sex-matched controls. Bulk CD8+ and CD4+ T cells were purified by magnetic negative isolation, while CD8+ TEMRA cells were enriched using FACS. Blood was drawn into EDTA tubes, processed within 24 hours, and PBMCs were isolated by density gradient centrifugation. PBMCs destined for TCR sequencing were cryopreserved in liquid nitrogen and later thawed in a 37 °C water bath. The sorted or isolated CD4+, CD8+ and CD8+ TEMRA cells had a purity of 90% or higher. General study outcomes and caveats: The TCR sequencing and HLA analysis was acknowledged to have included a relatively small number of individuals.

Per the germline V gene, SQVTM is the CDR1 and ANQGSEA is the CDR2. From the cysteine through the phenylalanine, the CDR3 covers 11 amino acids. Only the CDR3 DNA is retained, 33 bases long and in frame from the first base. V drops 5 bases and J drops 4 bases, leaving 8 bases in between. RNA was extracted using the RNeasy kit, and about 0.45 to 1 ug of the RNA was reverse transcribed with random hexamers. The immunoSEQ multiplex PCR assay, which covers 54 Vbeta and 13 Jbeta segments, was used to amplify TCR beta CDR3 regions. PCR amplification bias was corrected using a synthetic template baseline for primer optimization and computational correction. The paper's data handling went like this. Reads were assigned to V, D and J genes according to IMGT and analyzed in immunoSEQ Analyzer, with only productive sequences retained. Clonality was computed as one minus Shannon entropy normalized by log2 of the number of productive unique sequences. Public and private clones were assessed among the 100 most prevalent clones of each patient and control. Clones were defined as Susac-specific when absent from the healthy and MS cohorts, from some 1,100 published viral clones and from other ImmuneACCESS disease sequences. TCRdb reprocessed the public reads (quality trimming at Q25 with fastp, clone calling with MiXCR) and kept in-frame beta chains. Rows with a matching CDR3 protein are joined into one entry that keeps the most common DNA and genes. These V and J calls rely on TCRdb rather than the paper's analysis. The sample table lists roughly 190,000 distinct CDR3 sequences, approximately 95% of them with a count of one. About 0.1% of the sample lies in the top ten.

Sequencing used CD4+ T cells from PBMCs. This clonotype originated in a human donor in good health. The rearranged segments are TRBV29-1 and TRBJ1-1, with the D segment identity uncertain. The sequenced DNA is TGCAGCGTTTCCCGGGGCACTGAAGCTTTCTTT. Its product reads: CSVSRGTEAFF.